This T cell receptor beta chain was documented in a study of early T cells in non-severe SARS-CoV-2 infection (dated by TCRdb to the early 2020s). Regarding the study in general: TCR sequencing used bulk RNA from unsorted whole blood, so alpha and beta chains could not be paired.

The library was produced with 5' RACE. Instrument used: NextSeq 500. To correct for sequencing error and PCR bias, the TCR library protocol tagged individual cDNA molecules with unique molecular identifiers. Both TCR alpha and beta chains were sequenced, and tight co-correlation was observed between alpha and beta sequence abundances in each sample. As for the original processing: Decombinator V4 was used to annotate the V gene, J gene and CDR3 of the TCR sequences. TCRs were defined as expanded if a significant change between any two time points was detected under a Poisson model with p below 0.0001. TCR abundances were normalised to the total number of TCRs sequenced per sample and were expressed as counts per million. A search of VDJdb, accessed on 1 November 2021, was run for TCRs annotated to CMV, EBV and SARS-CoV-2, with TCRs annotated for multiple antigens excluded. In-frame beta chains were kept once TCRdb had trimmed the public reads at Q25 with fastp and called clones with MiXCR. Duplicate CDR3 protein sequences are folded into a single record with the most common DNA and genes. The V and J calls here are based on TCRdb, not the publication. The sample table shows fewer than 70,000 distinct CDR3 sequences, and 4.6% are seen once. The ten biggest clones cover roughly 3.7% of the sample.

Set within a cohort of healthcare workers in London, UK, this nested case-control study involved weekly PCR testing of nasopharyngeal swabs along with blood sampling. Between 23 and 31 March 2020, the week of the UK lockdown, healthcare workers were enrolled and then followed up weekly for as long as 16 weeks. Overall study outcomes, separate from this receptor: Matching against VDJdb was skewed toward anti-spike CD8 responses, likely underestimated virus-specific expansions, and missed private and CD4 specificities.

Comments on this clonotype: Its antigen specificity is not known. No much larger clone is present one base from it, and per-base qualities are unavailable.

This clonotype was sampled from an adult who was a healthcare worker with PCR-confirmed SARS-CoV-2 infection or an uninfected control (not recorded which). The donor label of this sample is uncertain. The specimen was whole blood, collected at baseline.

The DNA sequence follows: TGTGCCAGCAGCTTAGAGGGACAGGTGAACACTGAAGCTTTCTTT. Its translation reads: CASSLEGQVNTEAFF. The receptor chain draws on TRBV11-2 and TRBJ1-1, with TRBD1 matching 8 junction bases. Unmatched junction bases come to 0, with V trimmed by 0 bases and J by 0 bases. CDR1 and CDR2 are read off the germline V gene as SGHAT and FQNNGV. The CDR3 runs 15 residues from the cysteine to the phenylalanine. The only DNA kept is the CDR3, 45 bases in frame from the first base.